This T cell receptor beta chain was sequenced during a study of shared clonotypes between healthy human individuals. Study context: Per donor, CD8 memory used one plate, CD8 naive used two, CD4 memory used three and CD4 naive used three.

CDR3 size: 14 residues. From germline, CDR1 is MNHNS and CDR2 SASEGT. V was pared by 4 bases and J by 5 bases, with 12 bases between. This clone appeared a few times. Clones were sequenced by immunoSEQ multiplex PCR, and TCRdb holds only the in-frame ones, with some missing. The table lists over 95,000 clones, 55% to 70% of them singletons, with roughly 24% in the top ten. This TCR was sampled from a woman aged 30 to 39 in good health. The chain employs TRBV6-1 and TRBJ2-1; D remains ambiguous. The sample consisted of memory CD8+ T cells sorted from blood. Subset here: CD45RO+ cells pooled with CCR7-negative TemRA cells. The CDR3 reads CASSVSLEDNEQFF. CDR3 nucleotide sequence: TGTGCCAGCAGTGTGTCTCTCGAGGACAATGAGCAGTTCTTC.